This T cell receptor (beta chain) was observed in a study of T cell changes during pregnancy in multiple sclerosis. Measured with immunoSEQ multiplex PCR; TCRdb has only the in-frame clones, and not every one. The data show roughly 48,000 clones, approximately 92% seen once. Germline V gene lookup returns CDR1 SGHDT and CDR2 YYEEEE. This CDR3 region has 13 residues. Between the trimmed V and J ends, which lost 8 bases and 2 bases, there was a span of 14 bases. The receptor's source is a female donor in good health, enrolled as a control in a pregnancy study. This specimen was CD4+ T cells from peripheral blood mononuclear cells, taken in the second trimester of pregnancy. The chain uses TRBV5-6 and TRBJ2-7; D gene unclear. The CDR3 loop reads CASRVGGAYEQYF. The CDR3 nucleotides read TGTGCCAGTAGAGTGGGTGGAGCCTACGAGCAGTACTTC.